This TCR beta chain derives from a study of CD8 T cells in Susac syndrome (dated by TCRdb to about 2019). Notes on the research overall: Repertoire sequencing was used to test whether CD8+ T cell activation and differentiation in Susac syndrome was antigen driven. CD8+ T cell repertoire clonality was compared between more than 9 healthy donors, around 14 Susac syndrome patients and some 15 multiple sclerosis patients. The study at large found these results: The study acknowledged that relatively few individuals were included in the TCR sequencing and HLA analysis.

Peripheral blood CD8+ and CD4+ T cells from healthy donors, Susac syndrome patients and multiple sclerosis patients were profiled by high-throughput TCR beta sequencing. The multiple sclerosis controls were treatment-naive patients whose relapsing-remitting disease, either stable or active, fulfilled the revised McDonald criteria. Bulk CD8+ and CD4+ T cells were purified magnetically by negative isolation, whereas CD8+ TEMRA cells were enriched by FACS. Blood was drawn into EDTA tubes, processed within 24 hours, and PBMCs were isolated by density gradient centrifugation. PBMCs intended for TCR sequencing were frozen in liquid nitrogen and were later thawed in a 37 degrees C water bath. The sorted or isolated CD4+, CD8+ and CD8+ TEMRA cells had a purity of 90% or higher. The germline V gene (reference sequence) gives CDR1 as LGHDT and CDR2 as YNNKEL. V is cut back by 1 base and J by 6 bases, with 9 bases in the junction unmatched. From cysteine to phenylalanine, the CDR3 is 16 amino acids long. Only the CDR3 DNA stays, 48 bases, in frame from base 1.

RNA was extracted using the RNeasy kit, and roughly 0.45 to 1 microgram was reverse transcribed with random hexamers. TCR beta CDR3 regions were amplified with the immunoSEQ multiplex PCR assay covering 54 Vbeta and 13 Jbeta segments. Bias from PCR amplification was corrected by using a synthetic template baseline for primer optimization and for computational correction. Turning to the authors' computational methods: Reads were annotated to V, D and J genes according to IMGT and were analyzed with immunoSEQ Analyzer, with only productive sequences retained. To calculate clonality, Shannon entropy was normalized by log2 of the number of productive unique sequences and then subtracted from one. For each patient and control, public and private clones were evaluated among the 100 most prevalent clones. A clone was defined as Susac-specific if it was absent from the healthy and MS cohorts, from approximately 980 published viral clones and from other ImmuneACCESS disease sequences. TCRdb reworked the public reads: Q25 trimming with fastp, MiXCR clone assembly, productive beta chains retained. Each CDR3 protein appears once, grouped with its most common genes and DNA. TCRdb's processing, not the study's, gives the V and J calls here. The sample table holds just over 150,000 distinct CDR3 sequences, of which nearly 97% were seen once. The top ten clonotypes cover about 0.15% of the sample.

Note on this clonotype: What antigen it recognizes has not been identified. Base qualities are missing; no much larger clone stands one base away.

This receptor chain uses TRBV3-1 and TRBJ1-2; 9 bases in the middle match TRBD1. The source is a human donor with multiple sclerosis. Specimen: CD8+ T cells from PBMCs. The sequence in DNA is TGTGCCAGCAGCCAAGTCCTCGGGACAGGGACCCATGGCTACACCTTC. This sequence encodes CASSQVLGTGTHGYTF.